What follows is one TCR beta chain and its context. Sequencing used immunoSEQ v3.0 at survey level. Clones were read by immunoSEQ multiplex PCR, and TCRdb kept only the in-frame ones, dropping some. Found here are tens of thousands of clones, roughly 85% of them singletons; the top ten hold 4.4%. This specimen belongs to a study of long-term antiretroviral therapy in people with HIV. Specimen: unsorted PBMCs, collected about 3.5 years after starting antiretroviral therapy. The TCR sequence derives from a young man with HIV.

The CDR3 here is CASSLWLAGPYEQYF. CDR3 sequence (DNA): TGTGCCAGCAGCTTGTGGCTAGCGGGGCCCTACGAGCAGTACTTC. The chain recombines TRBV5-8 with TRBJ2-7; 9 bases line up with TRBD2. CDR3 length: 15 residues. The germline CDR1 and CDR2 sequences are SGHTS and YDEGEE. V lost 1 base, J lost 2 bases, and 4 bases stayed unmatched. Looking up the rest from reference TRBV5-8 and TRBJ2-7 gives the full variable domain: EAGVTQSPTHLIKTRGQQATLRCSPISGHTSVYWYQQALGLGLQFLLWYDEGEERNRGNFPPRFSGRQFPNYSSELNVNALELEDSALYLCASSLWLAGPYEQYFGPGTRLTVT.